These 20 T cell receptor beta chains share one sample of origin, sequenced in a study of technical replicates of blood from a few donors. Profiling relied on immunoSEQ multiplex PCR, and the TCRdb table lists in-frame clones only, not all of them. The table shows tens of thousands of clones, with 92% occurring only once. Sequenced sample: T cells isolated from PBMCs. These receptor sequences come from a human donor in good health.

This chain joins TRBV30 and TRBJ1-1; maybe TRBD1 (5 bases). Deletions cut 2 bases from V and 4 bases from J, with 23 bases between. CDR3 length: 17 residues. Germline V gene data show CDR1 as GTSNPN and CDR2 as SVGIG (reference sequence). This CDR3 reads CAWSPSWGTGTLTEAFF. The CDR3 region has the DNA TGTGCCTGGAGTCCCTCATGGGGGACTGGGACCCTCACTGAAGCTTTCTTT.

As DNA, the CDR3 is TGTGCCAGCAGTGAGCCGACAGCCCGCTCCTACAATGAGCAGTTCTTC. This sequence encodes CASSEPTARSYNEQFF. This chain uses TRBV6-1 with TRBJ2-1; D perhaps matches TRBD1 (5 bases). The CDR3 is made up of 16 amino acids. Trimming took off 3 bases at V and 0 bases at J, with 12 bases between the two ends. CDR1 and CDR2 (germline): MNHNS, SASEGT.

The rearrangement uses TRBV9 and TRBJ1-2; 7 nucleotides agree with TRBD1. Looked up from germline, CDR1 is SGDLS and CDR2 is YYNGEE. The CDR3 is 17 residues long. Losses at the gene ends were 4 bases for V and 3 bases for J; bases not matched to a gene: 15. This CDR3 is CASSPSGSNRGDYGYTF. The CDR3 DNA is TGTGCCAGCAGCCCCTCGGGGAGCAACAGGGGTGACTATGGCTACACCTTC.

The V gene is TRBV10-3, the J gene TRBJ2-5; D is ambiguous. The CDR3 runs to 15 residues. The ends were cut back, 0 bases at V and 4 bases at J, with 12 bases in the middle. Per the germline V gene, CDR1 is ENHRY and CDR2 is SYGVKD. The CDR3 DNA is TGTGCCATCAGTGAGTCGTCCGCTCCGGGAGAGACCCAGTACTTC. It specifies CAISESSAPGETQYF.

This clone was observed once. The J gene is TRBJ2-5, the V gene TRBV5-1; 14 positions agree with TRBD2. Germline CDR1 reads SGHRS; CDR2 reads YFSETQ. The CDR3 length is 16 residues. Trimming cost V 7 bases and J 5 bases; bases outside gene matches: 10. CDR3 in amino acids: CASYAGLAGGGETQYF. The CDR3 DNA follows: TGCGCCAGCTACGCCGGACTAGCGGGGGGAGGGGAGACCCAGTACTTC.

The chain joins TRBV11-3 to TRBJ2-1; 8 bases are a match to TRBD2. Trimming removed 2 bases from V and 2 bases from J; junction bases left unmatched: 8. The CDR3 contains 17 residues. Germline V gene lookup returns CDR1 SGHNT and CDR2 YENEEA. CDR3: CASSLLLAGGTYNEQFF. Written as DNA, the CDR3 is TGTGCCAGCAGCTTACTCCTAGCGGGTGGGACCTACAATGAGCAGTTCTTC.

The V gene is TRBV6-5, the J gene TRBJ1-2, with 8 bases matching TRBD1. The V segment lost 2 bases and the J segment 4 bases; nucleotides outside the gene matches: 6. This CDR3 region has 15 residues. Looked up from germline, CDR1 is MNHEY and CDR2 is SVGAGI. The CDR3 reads CASSYRDRRTYGYTF. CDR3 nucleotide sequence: TGTGCCAGCAGTTACCGGGACAGGAGAACCTATGGCTACACCTTC.

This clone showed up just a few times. The DNA of the CDR3 is TGTGCCAGCAGCTCCGGCGGGGGAGTTAGCGGCTACACCTTC. It yields the protein CASSSGGGVSGYTF. The chain links TRBV7-9 to TRBJ1-2; D might be TRBD1 (5 bases). Germline CDR1 and CDR2: SEHNR and FQNEAQ (reference sequence). The CDR3 spans 14 residues. Deletions cut 4 bases from V and 8 bases from J, with 17 bases between.

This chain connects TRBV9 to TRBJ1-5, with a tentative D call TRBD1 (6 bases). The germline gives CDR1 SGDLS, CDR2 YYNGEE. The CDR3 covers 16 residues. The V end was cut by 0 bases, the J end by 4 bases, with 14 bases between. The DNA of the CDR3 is TGTGCCAGCAGCGTAGGACCAGGGGATACGAATCAGCCCCAGCATTTT. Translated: CASSVGPGDTNQPQHF.

CDR3 region: CAWSGAYRGASGNTIYF. CDR3 DNA sequence: TGTGCCTGGAGTGGAGCTTATAGGGGCGCCTCTGGAAACACCATATATTTT. This chain links TRBV30 with TRBJ1-3, with D perhaps matching TRBD1 (5 bases). The V end lost 1 base, the J end lost 0 bases, and 16 bases lay between the germline ends. Per germline, CDR1 GTSNPN and CDR2 SVGIG (reference sequence). This CDR3 is built from 17 residues.

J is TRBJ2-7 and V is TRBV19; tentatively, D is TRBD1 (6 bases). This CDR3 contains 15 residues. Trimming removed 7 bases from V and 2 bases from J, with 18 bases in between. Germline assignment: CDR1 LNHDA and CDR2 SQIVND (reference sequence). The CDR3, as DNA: TGTGCCAGTACTCCTAGGGCAGGGGAAACCTACGAGCAGTACTTC. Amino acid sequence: CASTPRAGETYEQYF. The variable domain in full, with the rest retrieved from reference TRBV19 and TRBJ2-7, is DGGITQSPKYLFRKEGQNVTLSCEQNLNHDAMYWYRQDPGQGLRLIYYSQIVNDFQKGDIAEGYSVSREKKESFPLTVTSAQKNPTAFYLCASTPRAGETYEQYFGPGTRLTVT.

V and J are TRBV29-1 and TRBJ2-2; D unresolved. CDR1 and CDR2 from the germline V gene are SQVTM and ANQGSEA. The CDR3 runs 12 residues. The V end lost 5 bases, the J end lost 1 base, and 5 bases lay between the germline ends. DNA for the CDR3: TGCAGCGTTTCGGGGAACACCGGGGAGCTGTTTTTT. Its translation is CSVSGNTGELFF.

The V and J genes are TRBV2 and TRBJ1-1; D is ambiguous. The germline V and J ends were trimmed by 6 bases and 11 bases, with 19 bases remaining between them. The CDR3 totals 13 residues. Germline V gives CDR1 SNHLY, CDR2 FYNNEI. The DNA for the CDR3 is TGTGCCAGCAGCTCAGAACGACAAGGTTTGGCTTTCTTT. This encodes CASSSERQGLAFF.

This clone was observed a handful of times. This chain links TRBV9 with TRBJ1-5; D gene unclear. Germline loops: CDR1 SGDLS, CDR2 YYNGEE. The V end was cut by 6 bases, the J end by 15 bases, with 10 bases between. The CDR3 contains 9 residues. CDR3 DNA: TGTGCCAGCACCCAATACTGGCATTTT. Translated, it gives CASTQYWHF.

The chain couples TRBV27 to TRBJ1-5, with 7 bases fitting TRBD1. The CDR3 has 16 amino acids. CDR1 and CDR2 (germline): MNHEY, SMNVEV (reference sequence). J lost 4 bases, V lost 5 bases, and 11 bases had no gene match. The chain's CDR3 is CASSPKDRHVNQPQHF. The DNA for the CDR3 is TGTGCCAGCAGTCCGAAGGACAGGCACGTGAATCAGCCCCAGCATTTT.

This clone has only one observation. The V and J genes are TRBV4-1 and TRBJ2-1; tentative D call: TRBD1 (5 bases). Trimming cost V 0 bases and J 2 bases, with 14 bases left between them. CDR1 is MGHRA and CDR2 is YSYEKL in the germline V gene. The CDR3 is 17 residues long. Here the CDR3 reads CASSQDSRQPPYNEQFF. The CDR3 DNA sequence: TGCGCCAGCAGCCAAGATAGTAGACAGCCCCCCTACAATGAGCAGTTCTTC.

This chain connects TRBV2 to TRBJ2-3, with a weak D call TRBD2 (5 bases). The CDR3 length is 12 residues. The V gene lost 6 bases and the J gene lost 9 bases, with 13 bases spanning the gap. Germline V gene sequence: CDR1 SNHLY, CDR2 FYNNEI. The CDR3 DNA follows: TGTGCCAGCAGCGTCCTCCGCGGGACGCAGTATTTT. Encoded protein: CASSVLRGTQYF. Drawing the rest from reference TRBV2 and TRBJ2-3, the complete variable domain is EPEVTQTPSHQVTQMGQEVILRCVPISNHLYFYWYRQILGQKVEFLVSFYNNEISEKSEIFDDQFSVERPDGSNFTLKIRSTKLEDSAMYFCASSVLRGTQYFGPGTRLTVL.

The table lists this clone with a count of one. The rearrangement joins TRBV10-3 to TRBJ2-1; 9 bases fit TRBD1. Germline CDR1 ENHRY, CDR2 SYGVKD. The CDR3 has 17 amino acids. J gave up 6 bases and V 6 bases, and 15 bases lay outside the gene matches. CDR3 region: CAIRGDGGTGHANEQFF. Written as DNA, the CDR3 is TGTGCCATCAGGGGAGACGGGGGGACAGGGCACGCCAATGAGCAGTTCTTC.

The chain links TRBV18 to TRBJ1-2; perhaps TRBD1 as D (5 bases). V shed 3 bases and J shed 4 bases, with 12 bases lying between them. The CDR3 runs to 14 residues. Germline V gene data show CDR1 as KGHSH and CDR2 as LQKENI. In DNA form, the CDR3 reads TGTGCCAGCTCACCTCGACAGACGATCTATGGCTACACCTTC. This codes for CASSPRQTIYGYTF.

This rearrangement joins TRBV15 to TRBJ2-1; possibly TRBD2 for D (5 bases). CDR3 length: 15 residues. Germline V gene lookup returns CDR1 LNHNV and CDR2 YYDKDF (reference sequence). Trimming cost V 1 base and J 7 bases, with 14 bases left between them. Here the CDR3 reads CATSRALLEANEQFF. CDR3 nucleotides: TGTGCCACCAGCAGAGCCCTGTTGGAGGCGAATGAGCAGTTCTTC.